The entry below describes one T cell receptor (beta chain). Its antigen is undetermined. Germline CDR1 and CDR2: SGHDT and YYEEEE. This CDR3 spans 14 amino acids. Trimming cost V 1 base and J 2 bases, with 10 bases left between them. The data derive from a study of Ad26.COV2.S vaccination and SARS-CoV-2 variants. Treatment described: about 20 received Ad26.COV2.S at low or high dose, single or two shots; about five received placebo; per-sample allocation not given. Sampling was done on day 63 after the first vaccine or placebo injection. The individual, an adult aged 18-55 years, was a donor in Boston. The vaccine antigen was prefusion-stabilized Wuhan SARS-CoV-2 spike. Whole-study results and caveats: There was a possibility that the TCR breadth and depth analyses underestimated total T cell responses.

Here immunoSEQ multiplex PCR was the method, and the copy in TCRdb shows in-frame clones only, minus some. In the table there are 300,000 to 500,000 clones, less than 90% of which are singletons. This receptor was identified in a person between 18 and 65 years old who received the Ad26.COV2.S COVID-19 vaccine or a placebo. V usage is TRBV5-6 and J usage is TRBJ2-7; D perhaps matches TRBD1 (5 bases). Sequencing used peripheral blood, obtained in a trial of Ad26.COV2.S vaccine versus placebo. CDR3 DNA sequence: TGTGCCAGCAGCTTGCCCCAGGACACCTACGAGCAGTACTTC. Its protein product is CASSLPQDTYEQYF.